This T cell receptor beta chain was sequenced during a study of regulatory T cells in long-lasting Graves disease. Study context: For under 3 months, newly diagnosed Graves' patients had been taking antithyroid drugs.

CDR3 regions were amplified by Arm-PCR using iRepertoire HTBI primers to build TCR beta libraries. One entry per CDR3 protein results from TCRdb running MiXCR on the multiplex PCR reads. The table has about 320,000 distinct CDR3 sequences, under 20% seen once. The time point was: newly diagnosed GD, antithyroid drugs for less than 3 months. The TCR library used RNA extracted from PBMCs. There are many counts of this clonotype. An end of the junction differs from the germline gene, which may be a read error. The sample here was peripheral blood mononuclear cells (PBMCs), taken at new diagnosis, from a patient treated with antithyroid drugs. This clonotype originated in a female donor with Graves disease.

The CDR3 nucleotides are TGTGCCAGCAGCCAGACCGGGACTACGACAGATACGCAGTATTTT. Translated: CASSQTGTTTDTQYF. The genes are TRBV5-1 and TRBJ2-3, with TRBD2 matching over 7 bases. This CDR3 comprises 15 residues. Germline values: CDR1 SGHRS, CDR2 YFSETQ.